The present TCR beta chain was sequenced within a study of siplizumab effects on memory and regulatory T cells. Study-level findings and limits: Naive or memory phenotype assignment was not possible for roughly 75-96% of proliferating CD4+ or CD8+ clones. The mean Treg-derived percentage of mappable alloreactive CD4+ clones was roughly 69% with siplizumab compared with about 27% in controls.

Clones were sequenced by immunoSEQ multiplex PCR, and TCRdb holds only the in-frame ones, with some missing. The sample shows approximately 100,000 clones, about 92% of them seen only once. About this clone itself: Antigen unknown.

This sequence was found in a human donor in good health. Sample: Tregs sorted from blood.

The CDR3 DNA is TGCGCCAGCAGCTTGGCGGCTGGGACAGGAGCGGATGGCTACACCTTC. It translates to CASSLAAGTGADGYTF. The chain recombines TRBV5-1 with TRBJ1-2, with 8 nucleotides matching TRBD1. Germline CDR1 reads SGHRS; CDR2 reads YFSETQ. V dropped 0 bases and J dropped 6; count of bases not matched to a gene: 10. This CDR3 has 16 amino acids.